These T cell receptor beta chains were read from a single sample in a study of blood T cell repertoires in COVID-19. Only in-frame clones appear in the TCRdb table, and some are missing; sequencing was by immunoSEQ multiplex PCR. The table shows roughly 250,000 clones, with 85% to 90% occurring only once. The source material was peripheral blood. These receptors came from a man aged 30 to 39 with acute or convalescent COVID-19. CDR3s include the opening cysteine and the closing phenylalanine or tryptophan. A D gene is named only where the DNA matches it firmly. Not all rows give a size; the values are once, few, many and, for expanded clones, a class.

J gene	D gene	clone size	V gene	CDR3 protein	CDR3 DNA
TRBJ1-2	NA	few	TRBV19	CASKQQDAYGYTF	TGTGCCAGTAAGCAACAGGATGCCTATGGCTACACCTTC
TRBJ1-5	NA	NA	TRBV4-1	CASSQDQRQRQPQHF	TGCGCCAGCAGCCAAGATCAACGACAGAGGCAGCCCCAGCATTTT
TRBJ1-2	TRBD1	NA	TRBV6-5	CASRTGVYGYTF	TGTGCCAGCAGGACAGGGGTCTATGGCTACACCTTC
TRBJ1-1	NA	NA	TRBV11-1	CASTHGQGKAFF	TGTGCCAGCACCCACGGGCAGGGGAAAGCTTTCTTT
TRBJ1-1	NA	NA	TRBV29-1	CSVLIPPTEAFF	TGCAGCGTTCTAATACCGCCGACTGAAGCTTTCTTT
TRBJ2-2	NA	NA	TRBV6-5	CATKRHDSNTGELFF	TGTGCCACCAAGAGACACGATTCGAACACCGGGGAGCTGTTTTTT
TRBJ2-3	TRBD1	NA	TRBV6-5	CASRQGITDTQYF	TGTGCCAGCCGACAGGGGATCACAGATACGCAGTATTTT
TRBJ2-1	NA	NA	TRBV30	CAWSVRSDYEIRHEQFF	TGTGCCTGGAGTGTACGATCGGACTACGAAATACGCCATGAGCAGTTCTTC
TRBJ2-2	TRBD2	NA	TRBV5-1	CASSATSGGAPGELFF	TGCGCCAGCAGCGCAACTAGCGGGGGGGCCCCCGGGGAGCTGTTTTTT
TRBJ1-6	NA	NA	TRBV18	CASSQQTDNSPLHF	TGTGCCAGCTCACAACAGACAGATAATTCACCCCTCCACTTT
TRBJ2-1	NA	NA	TRBV6-5	CASNGFAGTKQFF	TGTGCCAGCAACGGATTCGCCGGGACAAAGCAGTTCTTC
TRBJ2-7	NA	NA	TRBV6-4	CASSDLAPKSSYEQYF	TGTGCCAGCAGTGACCTAGCCCCAAAGTCCTCCTACGAGCAGTACTTC
TRBJ1-2	NA	NA	TRBV28	CASRGGRDGYTF	TGTGCCAGCAGGGGGGGGAGGGATGGCTACACCTTC
TRBJ1-2	NA	NA	TRBV2	CASSDQGYGYTF	TGTGCCAGCAGTGATCAGGGGTATGGCTACACCTTC
TRBJ1-5	NA	NA	TRBV7-9	CASSLFSGGNQPQHF	TGTGCCAGCAGCTTATTCTCAGGGGGCAATCAGCCCCAGCATTTT
TRBJ1-2	NA	NA	TRBV21-1	CASSPGQRREGYGYTF	TGTGCCAGCAGCCCGGGACAACGAAGGGAAGGGTATGGCTACACCTTC
TRBJ2-7	NA	NA	TRBV7-2	CASSLGGTNSYEQYF	TGTGCCAGCAGCTTAGGTGGCACCAACTCCTACGAGCAGTACTTC
TRBJ1-3	NA	few	TRBV11-1	CASSGAAGNTIYF	TGTGCCAGCAGCGGGGCAGCTGGAAACACCATATATTTT
TRBJ2-5	NA	NA	TRBV7-3	CASSPTLPIQETQYF	TGTGCCAGCAGCCCGACATTGCCGATACAAGAGACCCAGTACTTC
TRBJ2-5	TRBD2	NA	TRBV6-2/TRBV6-3	CASSYLSGVVGLTQYF	TGTGCCAGCAGTTACCTCAGCGGGGTCGTTGGATTGACCCAGTACTTC
TRBJ1-1	TRBD1	few	TRBV2	CASSLKTGVGVFF	TGTGCCAGCAGTCTGAAAACAGGGGTCGGAGTGTTCTTT
TRBJ1-1	TRBD1	NA	TRBV30	CASKGQLNTEAFF	TGTGCCTCTAAGGGACAGCTGAACACTGAAGCTTTCTTT
TRBJ2-7	TRBD1	NA	TRBV25-1	CASREGAVLGQYF	TGTGCCAGCAGAGAGGGGGCCGTACTGGGGCAGTACTTC
TRBJ2-7	TRBD1	NA	TRBV11-2	CASSLVRPLRTGGTHEQYF	TGTGCCAGCAGCTTAGTCAGACCCCTTCGGACAGGGGGTACCCACGAGCAGTACTTC
TRBJ2-5	NA	once	TRBV6-5	CASRIPGRETQYF	TGTGCCAGCAGAATCCCAGGGCGGGAGACCCAGTACTTC
TRBJ2-7	TRBD1	NA	TRBV5-1	CASSPGGLRVEQYF	TGCGCCAGCAGCCCAGGGGGCCTCAGAGTCGAGCAGTACTTC
TRBJ1-1	NA	NA	TRBV6-1	CASSEDYRTEAFF	TGTGCCAGCAGTGAAGACTACAGGACCGAAGCTTTCTTT
TRBJ1-1	TRBD1	once	TRBV4-2	CASSQDPGQLNTEAFF	TGTGCCAGCAGCCAAGACCCGGGACAGCTGAACACTGAAGCTTTCTTT
TRBJ2-7	NA	NA	TRBV28	CASSLSGDVPPADEQYF	TGTGCCAGCAGTTTGTCTGGAGATGTCCCGCCGGCCGACGAGCAGTACTTC
TRBJ1-6	TRBD1	NA	TRBV28	CASRPGTGLYNSPLHF	TGTGCCAGCAGACCCGGGACAGGGCTTTATAATTCACCCCTCCACTTT
TRBJ1-1	NA	NA	TRBV27	CASSSGLRNTEAFF	TGTGCCAGCAGTTCGGGACTCCGGAACACTGAAGCTTTCTTT
TRBJ1-1	NA	NA	TRBV5-8	CASSLFFTGDEAFF	TGTGCCAGCAGCTTGTTTTTTACAGGCGATGAAGCTTTCTTT
TRBJ1-3	NA	NA	TRBV28	CASSLGTQISGNTIYF	TGTGCCAGCAGTTTAGGGACACAAATCTCTGGAAACACCATATATTTT
TRBJ2-7	TRBD1	NA	TRBV6-5	CASTQGARYEQYF	TGTGCCAGCACACAGGGGGCCAGATACGAGCAGTACTTC
TRBJ1-6	NA	once	TRBV27	CASSYVGVDYNSPLHF	TGTGCCAGCAGTTACGTCGGGGTAGACTATAATTCACCCCTCCACTTT
TRBJ2-7	NA	NA	TRBV21-1	CASRGLVSPSTEQYF	TGTGCCAGCAGGGGACTCGTATCCCCCTCTACCGAGCAGTACTTC
TRBJ2-5	NA	NA	TRBV12-3/TRBV12-4	CASSLTSQETQYF	TGTGCCAGCAGCCTGACAAGCCAAGAGACCCAGTACTTC
TRBJ1-1	TRBD1	once	TRBV30	CAWRGQGNTEAFF	TGTGCCTGGAGAGGACAGGGGAACACTGAAGCTTTCTTT
TRBJ2-5	TRBD1	NA	TRBV7-3	CASSLGGTGEETQYF	TGTGCCAGCAGCTTAGGGGGGACAGGGGAAGAGACCCAGTACTTC
TRBJ1-5	NA	NA	TRBV7-8	CASSVRQGGDQPQHF	TGTGCCAGCAGCGTACGGCAGGGAGGGGATCAGCCCCAGCATTTT
TRBJ1-5	NA	NA	TRBV27	CASSLYNNNQPQHF	TGTGCCAGCAGTTTATATAACAACAATCAGCCCCAGCATTTT
TRBJ1-2	TRBD1	NA	TRBV29-1	CSVEDLPGTANYGYTF	TGCAGCGTTGAAGACCTCCCCGGGACAGCCAACTATGGCTACACCTTC
TRBJ1-5	NA	NA	TRBV27	CASSLKRDQPQHF	TGTGCCAGCAGTTTGAAACGGGATCAGCCCCAGCATTTT
TRBJ1-4	TRBD1	NA	TRBV5-1	CASSTRTGVGEKLFF	TGCGCCAGCAGCACCCGGACAGGGGTAGGGGAAAAACTGTTTTTT
TRBJ2-2	TRBD2	NA	TRBV29-1	CSVRAGGSRELFF	TGCAGCGTTCGTGCGGGGGGGTCCCGGGAGCTGTTTTTT
TRBJ2-5	TRBD2	NA	TRBV7-9	CASSLGLAGETQYF	TGTGCCAGCAGCTTAGGCCTAGCGGGAGAGACCCAGTACTTC
TRBJ1-2	NA	NA	TRBV6-2/TRBV6-3	CASSSTDRKAYGYTF	TGTGCCAGCAGTTCGACCGACAGGAAGGCCTATGGCTACACCTTC